This T cell receptor beta chain came from a study of blood T cell repertoires in COVID-19. The authors' processing: Reference gene primers were amplified, and this amplification served to estimate nucleated cell counts. Clones were read by immunoSEQ multiplex PCR, and TCRdb kept only the in-frame ones, dropping some. That table is the source of V, J and clone size, and D and trimming were worked out from the DNA. The sample gives fewer than 450,000 clones, nearly 90% of which show up once; approximately 2% is in the top ten. Living in under 30 US areas, the participants were between roughly 18 and 90 years of age. Participants' own reports of clinical history determined their cohort assignment. The sequence was obtained from a woman in her thirties or forties with acute COVID-19. Sequencing was done on a sample of PBMCs or T cells enriched from blood (not recorded which).

For the CDR3, the DNA is TGCGCCAGCAGCCTACGGGGTCGTGAGCAGTTCTTC. Its protein is CASSLRGREQFF. The chain links TRBV5-1 to TRBJ2-1, with D possibly matching TRBD2 (5 bases). The V gene's germline CDR1 is SGHRS and CDR2 YFSETQ. The CDR3 sequence is 12 residues long. V was clipped by 4 bases and J by 9 bases, with 11 bases between them.